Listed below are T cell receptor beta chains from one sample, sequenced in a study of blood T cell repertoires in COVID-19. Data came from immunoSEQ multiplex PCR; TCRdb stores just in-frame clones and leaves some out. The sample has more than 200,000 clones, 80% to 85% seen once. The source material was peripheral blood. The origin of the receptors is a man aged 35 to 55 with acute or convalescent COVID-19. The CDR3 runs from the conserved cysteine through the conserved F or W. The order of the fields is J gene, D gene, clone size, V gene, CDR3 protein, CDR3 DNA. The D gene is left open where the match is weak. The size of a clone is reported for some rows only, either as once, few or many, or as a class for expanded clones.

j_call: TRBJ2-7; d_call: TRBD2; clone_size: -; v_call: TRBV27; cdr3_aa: CASSSSGRAEEQYF; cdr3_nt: TGTGCCAGCAGTTCTAGCGGGAGGGCCGAAGAGCAGTACTTC
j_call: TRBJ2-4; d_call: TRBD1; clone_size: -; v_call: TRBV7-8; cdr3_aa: CASSTGTGSNIQYF; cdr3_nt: TGTGCCAGCAGCACCGGGACAGGGTCCAACATTCAGTACTTC
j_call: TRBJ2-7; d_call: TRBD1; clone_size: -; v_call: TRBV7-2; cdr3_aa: CASSLVFHLGQGSSYEQYF; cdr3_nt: TGTGCCAGCAGCTTAGTTTTTCACCTGGGACAGGGAAGCTCCTACGAGCAGTACTTC
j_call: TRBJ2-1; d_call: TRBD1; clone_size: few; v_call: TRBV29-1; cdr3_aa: CSVEGRVTGEANEQFF; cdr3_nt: TGCAGCGTTGAAGGCCGGGTGACAGGGGAGGCCAATGAGCAGTTCTTC
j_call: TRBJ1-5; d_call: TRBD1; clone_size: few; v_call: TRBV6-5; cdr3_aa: CASKLTQGSGQPQHF; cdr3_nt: TGTGCCAGCAAATTAACACAGGGGTCGGGTCAGCCCCAGCATTTT
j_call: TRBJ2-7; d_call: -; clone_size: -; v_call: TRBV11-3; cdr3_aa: CASSAGPPGIYEQYF; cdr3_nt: TGTGCCAGCAGCGCGGGTCCCCCGGGAATCTACGAGCAGTACTTC
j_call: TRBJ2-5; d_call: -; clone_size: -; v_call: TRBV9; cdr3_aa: CASSVVGGGGMETQYF; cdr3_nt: TGTGCCAGCAGCGTAGTTGGAGGGGGAGGGATGGAGACCCAGTACTTC
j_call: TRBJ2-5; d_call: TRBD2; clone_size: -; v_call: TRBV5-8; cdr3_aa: CASSSGTSGRAETETQYF; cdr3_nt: TGTGCCAGCAGTTCCGGGACTAGCGGGAGGGCCGAGACTGAGACCCAGTACTTC
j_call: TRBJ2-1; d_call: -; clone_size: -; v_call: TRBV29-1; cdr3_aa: CSVDGRVGEQFF; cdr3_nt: TGCAGCGTTGATGGCAGGGTCGGGGAGCAGTTCTTC
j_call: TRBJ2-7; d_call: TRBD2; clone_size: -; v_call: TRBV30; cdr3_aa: CAWSVQLAGGEQYF; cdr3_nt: TGTGCCTGGAGTGTTCAGCTAGCGGGAGGCGAGCAGTACTTC
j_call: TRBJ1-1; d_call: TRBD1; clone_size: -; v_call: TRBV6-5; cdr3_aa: CASSMTGDTEAFF; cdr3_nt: TGTGCCAGCAGCATGACAGGGGACACTGAAGCTTTCTTT
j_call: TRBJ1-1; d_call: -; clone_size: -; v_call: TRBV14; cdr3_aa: CASSQEARGLTEAFF; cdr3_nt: TGTGCCAGCAGCCAAGAAGCGCGGGGCCTCACTGAAGCTTTCTTT
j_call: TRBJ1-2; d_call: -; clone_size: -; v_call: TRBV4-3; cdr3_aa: CASSQGTGTYGYTF; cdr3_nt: TGCGCCAGCAGCCAAGGTACAGGTACCTATGGCTACACCTTC
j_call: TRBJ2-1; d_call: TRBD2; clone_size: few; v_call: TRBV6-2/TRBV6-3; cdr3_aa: CASSKISGTSGAYNEQFF; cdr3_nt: TGTGCCAGCAGTAAAATTTCCGGGACTAGCGGGGCCTACAATGAGCAGTTCTTC
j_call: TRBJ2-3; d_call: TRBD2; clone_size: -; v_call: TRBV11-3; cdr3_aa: CASSSTSEDTQYF; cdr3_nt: TGTGCCAGCAGCTCGACTAGCGAAGATACGCAGTATTTT
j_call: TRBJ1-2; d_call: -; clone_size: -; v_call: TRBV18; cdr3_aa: CASSPARGDGYTF; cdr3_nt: TGTGCCAGCTCACCGGCCAGGGGAGATGGCTACACCTTC
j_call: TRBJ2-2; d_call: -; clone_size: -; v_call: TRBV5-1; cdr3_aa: CASSSQGGSTGELFF; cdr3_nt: TGCGCCAGCAGCTCACAGGGAGGGAGCACCGGGGAGCTGTTTTTT
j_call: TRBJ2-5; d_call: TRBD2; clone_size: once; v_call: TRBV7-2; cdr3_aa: CASSLGASGSRETQYF; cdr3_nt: TGTGCCAGCAGCTTAGGGGCTAGCGGGAGCCGAGAGACCCAGTACTTC
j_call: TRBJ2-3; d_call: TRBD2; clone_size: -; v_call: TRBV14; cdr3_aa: CASSARLAGDNTQYF; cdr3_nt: TGTGCCAGCAGCGCCCGACTAGCGGGAGACAATACGCAGTATTTT
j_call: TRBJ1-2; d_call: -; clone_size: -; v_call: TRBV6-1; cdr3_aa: CASSEQRSSGYTF; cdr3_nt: TGTGCCAGCAGTGAACAACGGAGCTCTGGCTACACCTTC
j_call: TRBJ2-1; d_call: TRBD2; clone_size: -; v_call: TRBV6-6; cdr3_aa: CASSLTPLAGSYNEQFF; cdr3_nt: TGTGCCAGCAGTCTAACCCCATTAGCGGGCTCCTACAATGAGCAGTTCTTC
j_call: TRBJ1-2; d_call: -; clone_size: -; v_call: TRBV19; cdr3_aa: CASSPRQVVYGYTF; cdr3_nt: TGTGCCAGTAGTCCCCGACAGGTGGTCTATGGCTACACCTTC
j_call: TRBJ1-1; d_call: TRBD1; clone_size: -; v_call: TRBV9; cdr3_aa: CASSVAGQGDTEAFF; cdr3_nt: TGTGCCAGCAGCGTAGCGGGACAGGGCGACACTGAAGCTTTCTTT
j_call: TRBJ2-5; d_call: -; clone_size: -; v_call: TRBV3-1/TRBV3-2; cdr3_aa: CASSRGIGGQETQYF; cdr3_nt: TGTGCCAGCAGCAGGGGAATAGGTGGGCAAGAGACCCAGTACTTC
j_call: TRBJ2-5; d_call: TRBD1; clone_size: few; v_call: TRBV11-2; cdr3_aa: CASSREQGAFETQYF; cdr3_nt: TGTGCCAGCAGCCGCGAACAGGGGGCGTTTGAGACCCAGTACTTC
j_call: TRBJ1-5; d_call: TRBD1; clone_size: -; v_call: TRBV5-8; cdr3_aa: CASSLGQGGNQPQHF; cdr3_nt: TGTGCCAGCAGCCTGGGGCAGGGGGGCAATCAGCCCCAGCATTTT
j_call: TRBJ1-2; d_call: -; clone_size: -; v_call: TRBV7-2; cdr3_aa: CASSLDPSEVYGYTF; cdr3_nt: TGTGCCAGCAGCTTAGACCCCTCGGAGGTGTATGGCTACACCTTC